These T cell receptor beta chains were read from a single sample in a study of blood T cell repertoires in COVID-19. Produced via immunoSEQ multiplex PCR; TCRdb's table is partial and in-frame only. The sample shows 90,000 to 110,000 clones, about four fifths of them seen only once. The sequenced sample was peripheral blood. All receptors come from a man aged 80 or over with acute or convalescent COVID-19. The CDR3 runs from the conserved cysteine through the conserved F or W. D genes are given only for firm matches. Expanded clones are given a class, and other clones once, few, many or no size at all.

TRBV5-1	NA	NA	TRBJ2-6	TGCGCCAGCAGCTCTGACAGCTCTGGGGCCAACGTCCTGACTTTC	CASSSDSSGANVLTF
TRBV19	NA	NA	TRBJ1-2	TGTGCCAGTAGTACTGCCGGAGTAGCTAACTATGGCTACACCTTC	CASSTAGVANYGYTF
TRBV5-1	NA	NA	TRBJ2-5	TGCGCCAGCAGCTTTGGCCCGACAGGAGGTCAAGAGACCCAGTACTTC	CASSFGPTGGQETQYF
TRBV7-3	NA	TRBD2	TRBJ2-2	TGTGCCAGCAGCTTTACTAGCGGCGGGGAGCTGTTTTTT	CASSFTSGGELFF
TRBV5-1	NA	TRBD2	TRBJ2-5	TGCGCCAGCTGCACTAGCGGGCCCCAAGAGACCCAGTACTTC	CASCTSGPQETQYF
TRBV10-3	NA	NA	TRBJ1-2	TGTGCCATCAGTGAGTTTTCAGGGGAGGGCTATGGCTACACCTTC	CAISEFSGEGYGYTF
TRBV9	NA	TRBD1	TRBJ1-1	TGTGCCAGCAGCGTAGTACCAGACAGGGCTACTTTCTTT	CASSVVPDRATFF
TRBV15	few	NA	TRBJ1-4	TGTGCCACCAGCAGAGATAGGGGAAATGAAAAACTGTTTTTT	CATSRDRGNEKLFF
TRBV4-3	NA	TRBD1	TRBJ2-1	TGCGCCAGCAGCCAAGAGGACAGGGGCTACAATGAGCAGTTCTTC	CASSQEDRGYNEQFF
TRBV30	NA	NA	TRBJ2-3	TGTGCCTGGAGTGTCCTGGGGCCCACAGATACGCAGTATTTT	CAWSVLGPTDTQYF
TRBV12-3/TRBV12-4	NA	NA	TRBJ1-5	TGTGCCAGCAGTTTAAATGTAAATCAGCCCCAGCATTTT	CASSLNVNQPQHF
TRBV11-2	NA	TRBD1	TRBJ2-5	TGTGCCAGCAGCCCGTTCGGACAGGGGAGTCAAGAGACCCAGTACTTC	CASSPFGQGSQETQYF
TRBV9	NA	TRBD2	TRBJ2-7	TGTGCCAGCAGCGTAAAAGCGGGACCTCCCTACGAGCAGTACTTC	CASSVKAGPPYEQYF
TRBV3-1/TRBV3-2	NA	TRBD1	TRBJ2-7	TGTGCCAGCAGCCAAGAGGGACAGGGGGGAAAGCAGTACTTC	CASSQEGQGGKQYF
TRBV15	medium-sized	TRBD1	TRBJ1-1	TGTGCCACCAGCGGGACAGGGGGTAACACTGAAGCTTTCTTT	CATSGTGGNTEAFF
TRBV5-6	NA	TRBD1	TRBJ1-2	TGTGCCAGCAGCTTAAGGCCAGGGGGAGGCTATGGCTACACCTTC	CASSLRPGGGYGYTF
TRBV28	few	NA	TRBJ2-1	TGTGCCAGCAGTATCCTACAGGGTTACAATGAGCAGTTCTTC	CASSILQGYNEQFF
TRBV30	NA	NA	TRBJ2-5	TGTGCCTGGAGTGCAGCGGAAGAGACCCAGTACTTC	CAWSAAEETQYF
TRBV2	once	TRBD2	TRBJ2-1	TGTGCCAGCGTACGAGCCGGGAGGGCTAACAATGAGCAGTTCTTC	CASVRAGRANNEQFF
TRBV11-2	NA	TRBD2	TRBJ2-2	TGTGCCAGCAGCTTAGGACTAGCGACGACCGGGGAGCTGTTTTTT	CASSLGLATTGELFF
TRBV6-5	NA	TRBD1	TRBJ1-5	TGTGCCAGCAGCCGCACAGGGGAGAGCAATCAGCCCCAGCATTTT	CASSRTGESNQPQHF
TRBV7-2	NA	NA	TRBJ2-2	TGTGCCAGCAGCTTGCGTAGTGTGGCGAACACCGGGGAGCTGTTTTTT	CASSLRSVANTGELFF
TRBV7-8	few	TRBD1	TRBJ1-2	TGTGCCAGCAGCTTGAGGCCGGGACAGGGGTACTATGGCTACACCTTC	CASSLRPGQGYYGYTF
TRBV14	few	TRBD2	TRBJ2-1	TGTGCCAGCAGTCCATGGACTAGCGGCCTCCGAGCTGAGCAGTTCTTC	CASSPWTSGLRAEQFF
TRBV18	NA	TRBD2	TRBJ2-5	TGTGCCAGCTCACCACCCGGGGGCGGGAGGGCCCAAGAGACCCAGTACTTC	CASSPPGGGRAQETQYF
TRBV5-5	NA	TRBD1	TRBJ2-5	TGTGCCAGCAGCCGAGGGACAGCGGAGACCCAGTACTTC	CASSRGTAETQYF
TRBV2	NA	NA	TRBJ2-5	TGTGCCAGCAGTGAAGAAGGGGCGCCCCAAGAGACCCAGTACTTC	CASSEEGAPQETQYF
TRBV29-1	NA	NA	TRBJ1-2	TGCAGCGTCTACGACAGGACACGTAACTATGGCTACACCTTC	CSVYDRTRNYGYTF
TRBV29-1	NA	NA	TRBJ1-2	TGCAGCGTCCCGCACCAGGGGCATGGCTACACCTTC	CSVPHQGHGYTF
TRBV10-3	NA	TRBD2	TRBJ2-7	TGTGCCATCAGCTGGACTAGCGGGAACTACGAGCAGTACTTC	CAISWTSGNYEQYF
TRBV9	NA	NA	TRBJ2-3	TGTGCCAGCAGCGTAGGGGGGCTCTCCCGCACAGATACGCAGTATTTT	CASSVGGLSRTDTQYF
TRBV10-3	few	TRBD1	TRBJ2-3	TGTGCCATCAGTGAGTCGGGGACAGGGGGCAAAGATACGCAGTATTTT	CAISESGTGGKDTQYF
TRBV12-3/TRBV12-4	NA	TRBD1	TRBJ1-4	TGTGCCACCCAGGGACAGGGGAGAGAAAAACTGTTTTTT	CATQGQGREKLFF
TRBV9	NA	TRBD1	TRBJ1-2	TGTGCCAGCAGCGGAGGGGGCTTGGACTATGGCTACACCTTC	CASSGGGLDYGYTF
TRBV30	NA	TRBD1	TRBJ1-5	TGTGCCTGGAGGCGACAGGGGGTAAATCAGCCCCAGCATTTT	CAWRRQGVNQPQHF
TRBV5-1	NA	TRBD1	TRBJ1-1	TGCGCCAGCAGCTTTACAGGGGGCGTAGCGAACACTGAAGCTTTCTTT	CASSFTGGVANTEAFF
TRBV5-1	NA	TRBD1	TRBJ1-1	TGCGCCAGCAGCTTTGGCACCACAGGGGCCGGCCATGAAGCTTTCTTT	CASSFGTTGAGHEAFF
TRBV30	NA	NA	TRBJ2-1	TGTGCCTGGTTGGGTTGGGCCGAGCAGTTCTTC	CAWLGWAEQFF
TRBV5-1	once	TRBD1	TRBJ1-2	TGCGCCAGCAAACGGGACAGGGAATATGGCTACACCTTC	CASKRDREYGYTF
TRBV15	NA	NA	TRBJ1-4	TGTGCCACCAGCGGAGGAAGTAACAGGGCTGGAGAAAAACTGTTTTTT	CATSGGSNRAGEKLFF
TRBV5-8	NA	TRBD1	TRBJ1-4	TGTGCCAGCAGCGCCGGGACAGGGGCCAGGTTCGGAAAACTGTTTTTT	CASSAGTGARFGKLFF
TRBV5-4	NA	TRBD1	TRBJ2-7	TGTGCCAGCAGGGGACAGGGGGCAGACGAGCAGTACTTC	CASRGQGADEQYF
TRBV2	NA	NA	TRBJ1-1	TGTGCCAGCAGAGGGGATTTGAACACTGAAGCTTTCTTT	CASRGDLNTEAFF
TRBV15	NA	TRBD1	TRBJ1-2	TGTGCCACCAGCAGAGATAGTTCAGGGGGTGGCTACACCTTC	CATSRDSSGGGYTF
TRBV2	NA	NA	TRBJ1-5	TGTGCCAGCAGTGGGTTTGGACAGCTTTTACAGCCCCAGCATTTT	CASSGFGQLLQPQHF
TRBV7-3	NA	TRBD2	TRBJ2-1	TGTGCCAGCAGCCAAGGAGCTAGCGGCTACAATGAGCAGTTCTTC	CASSQGASGYNEQFF
TRBV5-6	NA	NA	TRBJ1-1	TGTGCCAGCAGCCCCCGGGTGAACACTGAAGCTTTCTTT	CASSPRVNTEAFF